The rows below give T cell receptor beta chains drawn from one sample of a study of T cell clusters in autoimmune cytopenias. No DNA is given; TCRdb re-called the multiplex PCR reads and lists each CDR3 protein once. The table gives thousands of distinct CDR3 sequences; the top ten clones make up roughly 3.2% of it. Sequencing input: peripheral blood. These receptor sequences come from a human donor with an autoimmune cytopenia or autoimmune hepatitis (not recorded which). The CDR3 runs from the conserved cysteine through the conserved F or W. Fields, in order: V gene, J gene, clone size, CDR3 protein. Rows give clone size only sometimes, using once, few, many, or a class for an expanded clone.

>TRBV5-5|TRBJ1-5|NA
CASSLRVNQPQHF
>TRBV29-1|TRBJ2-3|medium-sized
CSVEGRGGGTDTQYF
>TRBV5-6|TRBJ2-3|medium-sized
CASSLEGWDTQYF
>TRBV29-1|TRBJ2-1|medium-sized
CSVTGGNEQFF
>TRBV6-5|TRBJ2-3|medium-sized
CASSYLAGGDHTQYF
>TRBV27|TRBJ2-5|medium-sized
CASRSRQETQYF
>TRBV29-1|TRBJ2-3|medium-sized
CSASEAVFTDTQYF
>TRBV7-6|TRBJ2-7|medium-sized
CASSLTPTGTMSEQYF
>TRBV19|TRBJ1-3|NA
CASSRQGAGNTIYF
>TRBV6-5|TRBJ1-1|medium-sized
CASRPGQGAQTEAFF
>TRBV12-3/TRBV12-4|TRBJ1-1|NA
CASSGQGAWGTEAFF
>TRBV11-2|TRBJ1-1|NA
CASSLARGRLAFF
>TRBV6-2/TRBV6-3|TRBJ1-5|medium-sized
CASTSLGQPQHF
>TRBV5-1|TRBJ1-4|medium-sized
CASSYGTAFEKLFF
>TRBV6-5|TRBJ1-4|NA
CASSEEARVWEKLFF
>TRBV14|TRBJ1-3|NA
CASSSYRSGNTIYF
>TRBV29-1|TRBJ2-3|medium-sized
CSVGGATDTQYF
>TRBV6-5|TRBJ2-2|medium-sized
CASSYSRTGRTGELFF
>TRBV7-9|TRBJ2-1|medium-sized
CASSLPTTRSYNEQFF
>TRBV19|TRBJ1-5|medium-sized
CASSGGQGTQPQHF
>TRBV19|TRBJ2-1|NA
CASSISGSGEQFF
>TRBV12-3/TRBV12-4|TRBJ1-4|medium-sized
CASSPVMGGGTNEKLFF
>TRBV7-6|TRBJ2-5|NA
CASSLPDRGTQETQYF
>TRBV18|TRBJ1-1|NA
CASSEGARTEAFF
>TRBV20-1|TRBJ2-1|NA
CSARQGSSYNEQFF
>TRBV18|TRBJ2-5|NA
CASSPTIGTIRETQYF
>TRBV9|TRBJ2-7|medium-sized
CASGGSTSGSYEQYF
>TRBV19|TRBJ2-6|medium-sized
CASSRQGLIGANVLTF
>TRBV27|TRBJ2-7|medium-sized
CASSFDRDYEQYF
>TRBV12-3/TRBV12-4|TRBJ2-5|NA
CASSSWAQETQYF
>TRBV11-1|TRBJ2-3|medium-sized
CASSFVSTDTQYF
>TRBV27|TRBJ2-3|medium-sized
CASSPGTFFTDTQYF
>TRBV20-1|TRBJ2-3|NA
CSAWPASGGDTQYF
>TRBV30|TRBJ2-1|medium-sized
CAWTGGTWGEQFF
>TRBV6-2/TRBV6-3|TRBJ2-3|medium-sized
CASRWGWDTQYF
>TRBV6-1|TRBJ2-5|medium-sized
CASNNRERGETQYF
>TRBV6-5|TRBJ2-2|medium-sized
CASRPPGQGDTGELFF
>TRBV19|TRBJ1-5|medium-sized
CASSTGQGDQPQHF
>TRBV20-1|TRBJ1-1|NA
CSASFPGNSAEAFF
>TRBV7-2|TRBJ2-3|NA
CASSLVGRGSSTDTQYF
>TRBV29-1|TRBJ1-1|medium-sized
CSVVLDSGSFF
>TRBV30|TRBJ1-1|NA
CATNKRRGDTEAFF
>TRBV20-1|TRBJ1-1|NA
CSARPGPEAFF
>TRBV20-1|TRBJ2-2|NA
CSARPSLGLKSTGELFF
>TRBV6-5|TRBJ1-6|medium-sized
CASTQLASLYNSPLHF